One TCR beta chain is described in this entry. Its matching antigen is unknown. This entry is derived from a study of a mutant IDH1 vaccine in newly diagnosed glioma. Turning to the study itself: The study started vaccination 4-6 weeks after radiotherapy alone, or with temozolomide cycles. Treated patients showed a male proportion of around 62%, a female proportion of 37.5%, and a mean age of around 39 years.

CDR3 length: 14 amino acids. V was cut by 0 bases and J by 2 bases, with 6 bases left in between. CDR1 is SNHLY, CDR2 FYNNEI, per germline. Generated by immunoSEQ multiplex PCR, the TCRdb table keeps only in-frame clones and is missing some. The data contain tens of thousands of clones, roughly 90% of them seen just once; the ten biggest clones take up over 0.6%. Time point specified: week 47, end of study. One vaccine dose held 300 ug of mutant IDH1 20-mer peptide and came with topical imiquimod. Patients had eight vaccinations, in weeks 1, 3, 5, 7, 11, 15, 19 and 23. The donors had new WHO grade 3 or 4 astrocytomas; these were IDH1-mutant and ATRX-lost.

The chain joins TRBV2 to TRBJ2-3; D uncertain. This TCR came from a woman in her forties or fifties with glioma. Sequenced material: PBMCs, taken from a glioma patient whose treatment included an IDH1 peptide vaccine. The CDR3 is CASSEALLTDTQYF. CDR3 bases: TGTGCCAGCAGTGAAGCTCTCCTCACAGATACGCAGTATTTT.